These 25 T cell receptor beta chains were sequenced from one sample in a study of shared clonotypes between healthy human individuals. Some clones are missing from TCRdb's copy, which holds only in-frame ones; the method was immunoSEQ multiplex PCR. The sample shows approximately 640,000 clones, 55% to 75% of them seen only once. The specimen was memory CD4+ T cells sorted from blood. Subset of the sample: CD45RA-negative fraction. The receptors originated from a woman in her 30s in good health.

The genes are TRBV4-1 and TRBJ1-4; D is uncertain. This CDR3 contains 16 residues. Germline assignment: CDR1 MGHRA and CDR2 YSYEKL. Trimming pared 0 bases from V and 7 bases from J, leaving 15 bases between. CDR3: CASSQEAGVFVEKLFF. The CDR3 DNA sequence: TGCGCCAGCAGCCAAGAAGCTGGGGTTTTTGTTGAAAAACTGTTTTTT.

CDR3 DNA: TGTGCCAGCAGCTTAACGCCAGGCAGCACTGAAGCTTTCTTT. Its translation: CASSLTPGSTEAFF. V usage is TRBV7-6 and J usage is TRBJ1-1, with D unclear. The CDR3 runs 14 residues. The germline CDR1 and CDR2 sequences are SGHVS and FNYEAQ. V lost 2 bases to trimming and J lost 4 bases, with 11 bases between them.

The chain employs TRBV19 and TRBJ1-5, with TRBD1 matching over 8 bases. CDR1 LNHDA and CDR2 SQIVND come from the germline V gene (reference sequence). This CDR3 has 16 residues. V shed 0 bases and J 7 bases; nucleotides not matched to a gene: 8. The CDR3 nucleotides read TGTGCCAGTAGTATAGAGGCCAGGGGGCGTAGGCAGCCCCAGCATTTT. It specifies CASSIEARGRRQPQHF.

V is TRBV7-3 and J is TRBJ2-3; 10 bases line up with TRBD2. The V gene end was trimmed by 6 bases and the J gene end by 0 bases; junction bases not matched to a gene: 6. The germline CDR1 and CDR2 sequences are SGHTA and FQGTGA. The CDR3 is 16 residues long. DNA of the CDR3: TGTGCCAGCAGTATCGCTAGCGGGGGTAGCACAGATACGCAGTATTTT. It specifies CASSIASGGSTDTQYF.

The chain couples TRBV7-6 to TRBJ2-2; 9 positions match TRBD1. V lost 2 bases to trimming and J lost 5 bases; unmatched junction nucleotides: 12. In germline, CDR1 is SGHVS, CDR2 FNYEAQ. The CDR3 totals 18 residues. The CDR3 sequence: CASSLTRDRVVWTGELFF. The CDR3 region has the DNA TGTGCCAGCAGCTTAACCCGGGACAGGGTTGTTTGGACCGGGGAGCTGTTTTTT.

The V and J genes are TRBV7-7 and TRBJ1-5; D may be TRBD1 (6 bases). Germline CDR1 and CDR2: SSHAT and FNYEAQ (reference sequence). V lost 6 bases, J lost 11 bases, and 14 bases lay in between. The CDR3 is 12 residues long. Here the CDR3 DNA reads TGTGCCAGCAGGGGGGCATTAAGGGCCCAGCATTTT. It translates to CASRGALRAQHF.

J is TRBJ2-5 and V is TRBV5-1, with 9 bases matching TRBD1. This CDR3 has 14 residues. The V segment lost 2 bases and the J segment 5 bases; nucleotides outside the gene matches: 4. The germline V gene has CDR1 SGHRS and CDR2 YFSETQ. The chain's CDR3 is CASSLTGGAETQYF. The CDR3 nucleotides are TGCGCCAGCAGCTTAACAGGGGGCGCGGAGACCCAGTACTTC. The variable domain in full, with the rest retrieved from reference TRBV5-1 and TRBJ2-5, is KAGVTQTPRYLIKTRGQQVTLSCSPISGHRSVSWYQQTPGQGLQFLFEYFSETQRNKGNFPGRFSGRQFSNSRSEMNVSTLELGDSALYLCASSLTGGAETQYFGPGTRLLVL.

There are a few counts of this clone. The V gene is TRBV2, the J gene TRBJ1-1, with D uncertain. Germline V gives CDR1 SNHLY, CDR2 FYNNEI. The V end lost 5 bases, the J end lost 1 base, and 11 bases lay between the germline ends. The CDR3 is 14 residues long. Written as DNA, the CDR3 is TGTGCCAGCAGTCCAACGGGGAAGAACACTGAAGCTTTCTTT. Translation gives CASSPTGKNTEAFF.

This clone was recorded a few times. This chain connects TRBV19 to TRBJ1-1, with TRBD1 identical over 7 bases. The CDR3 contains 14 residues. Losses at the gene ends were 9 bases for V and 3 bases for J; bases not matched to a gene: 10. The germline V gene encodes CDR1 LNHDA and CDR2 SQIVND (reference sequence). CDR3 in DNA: TGTGCCAGCTCCCAACGGGACAGTTACACTGAAGCTTTCTTT. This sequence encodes CASSQRDSYTEAFF.

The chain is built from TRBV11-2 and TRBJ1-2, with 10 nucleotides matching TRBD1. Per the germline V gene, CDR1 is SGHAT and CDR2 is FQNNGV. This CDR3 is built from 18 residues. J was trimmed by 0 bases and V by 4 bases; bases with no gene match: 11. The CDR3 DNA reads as TGTGCCAGCAGCTCAGGCGCAGGGACAGGGGCTACTAACTATGGCTACACCTTC. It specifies CASSSGAGTGATNYGYTF.

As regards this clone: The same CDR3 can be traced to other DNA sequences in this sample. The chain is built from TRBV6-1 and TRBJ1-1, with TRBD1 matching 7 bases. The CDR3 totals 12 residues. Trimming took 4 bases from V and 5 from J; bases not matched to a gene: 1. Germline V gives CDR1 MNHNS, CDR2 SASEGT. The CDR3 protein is CASSGQGTEAFF. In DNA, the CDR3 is TGTGCCAGCAGTGGACAGGGAACTGAAGCTTTCTTT.

The CDR3 coding sequence is TGTGCCAGCAGTGGGGGAGGGGAAGAGACCCAGTACTTC. As protein: CASSGGGEETQYF. The J gene is TRBJ2-5, the V gene TRBV28; 7 nucleotides agree with TRBD2. The germline gives CDR1 MDHEN, CDR2 SYDVKM. The CDR3 covers 13 residues. V dropped 5 bases and J dropped 3; count of bases not matched to a gene: 3.

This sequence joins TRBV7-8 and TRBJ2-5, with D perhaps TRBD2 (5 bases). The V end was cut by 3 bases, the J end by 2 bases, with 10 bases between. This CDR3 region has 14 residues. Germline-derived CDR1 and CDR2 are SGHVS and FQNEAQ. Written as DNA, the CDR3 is TGTGCCAGCAGCTTCCGTTCGGGACAAGAGACCCAGTACTTC. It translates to CASSFRSGQETQYF.

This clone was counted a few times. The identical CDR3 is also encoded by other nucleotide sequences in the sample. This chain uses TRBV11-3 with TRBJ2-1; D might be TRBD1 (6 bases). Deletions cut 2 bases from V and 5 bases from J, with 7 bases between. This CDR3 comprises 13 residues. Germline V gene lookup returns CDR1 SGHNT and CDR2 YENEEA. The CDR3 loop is CASSLTGNNEQFF. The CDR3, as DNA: TGTGCCAGCAGCTTAACAGGGAACAATGAGCAGTTCTTC.

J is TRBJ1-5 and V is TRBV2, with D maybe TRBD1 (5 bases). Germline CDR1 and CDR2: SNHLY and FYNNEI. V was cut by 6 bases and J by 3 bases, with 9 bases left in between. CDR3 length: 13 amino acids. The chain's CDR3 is CASRRTFNQPQHF. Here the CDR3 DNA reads TGTGCCAGCAGACGGACATTCAATCAGCCCCAGCATTTT.

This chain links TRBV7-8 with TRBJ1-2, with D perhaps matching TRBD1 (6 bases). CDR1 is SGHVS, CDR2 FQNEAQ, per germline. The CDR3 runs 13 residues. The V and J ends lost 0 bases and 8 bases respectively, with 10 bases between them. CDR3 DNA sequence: TGTGCCAGCAGCTTAGCGTCAGGGGACGGCTACACCTTC. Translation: CASSLASGDGYTF. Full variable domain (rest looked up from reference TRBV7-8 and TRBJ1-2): GAGVSQSPRYKVAKRGQDVALRCDPISGHVSLFWYQQALGQGPEFLTYFQNEAQLDKSGLPSDRFFAERPEGSVSTLKIQRTQQEDSAVYLCASSLASGDGYTFGSGTRLTVV.

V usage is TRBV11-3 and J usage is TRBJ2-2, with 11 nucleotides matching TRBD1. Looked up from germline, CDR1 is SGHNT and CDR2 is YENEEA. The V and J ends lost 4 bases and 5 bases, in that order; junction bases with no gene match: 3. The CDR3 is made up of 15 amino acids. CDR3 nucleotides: TGTGCCAGCAGCTCGGGACAGGGGGGAACCGGGGAGCTGTTTTTT. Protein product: CASSSGQGGTGELFF. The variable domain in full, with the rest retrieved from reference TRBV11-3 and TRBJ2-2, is EAGVVQSPRYKIIEKKQPVAFWCNPISGHNTLYWYLQNLGQGPELLIRYENEEAVDDSQLPKDRFSAERLKGVDSTLKIQPAELGDSAVYLCASSSGQGGTGELFFGEGSRLTVL.

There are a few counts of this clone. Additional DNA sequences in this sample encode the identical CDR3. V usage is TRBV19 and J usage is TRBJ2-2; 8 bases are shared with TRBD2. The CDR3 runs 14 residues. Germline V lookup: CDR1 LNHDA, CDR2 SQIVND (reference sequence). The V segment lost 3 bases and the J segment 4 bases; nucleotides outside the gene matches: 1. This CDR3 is CASSISGSTGELFF. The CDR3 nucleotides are TGTGCCAGTAGTATCAGCGGGAGCACCGGGGAGCTGTTTTTT.

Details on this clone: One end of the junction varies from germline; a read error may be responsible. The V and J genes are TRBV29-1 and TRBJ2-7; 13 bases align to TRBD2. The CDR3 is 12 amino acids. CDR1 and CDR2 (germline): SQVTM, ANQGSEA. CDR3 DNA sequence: TGCAGCGCCGGGACTAGCGGGACGACCCACATCTTC. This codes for CSAGTSGTTHIF.

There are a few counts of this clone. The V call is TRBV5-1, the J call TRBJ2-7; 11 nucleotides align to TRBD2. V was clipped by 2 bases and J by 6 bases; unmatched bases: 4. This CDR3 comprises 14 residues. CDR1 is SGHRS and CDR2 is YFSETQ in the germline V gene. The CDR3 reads CASSFSGRGGEQYF. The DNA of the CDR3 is TGCGCCAGCAGCTTTAGCGGGAGGGGTGGCGAGCAGTACTTC.

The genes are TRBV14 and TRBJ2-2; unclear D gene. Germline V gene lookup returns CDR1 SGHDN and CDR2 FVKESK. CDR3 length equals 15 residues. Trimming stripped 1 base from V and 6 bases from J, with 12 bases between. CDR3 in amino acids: CASSQGLRSPGELFF. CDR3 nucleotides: TGTGCCAGCAGCCAAGGGCTTCGGAGTCCCGGGGAGCTGTTTTTT.

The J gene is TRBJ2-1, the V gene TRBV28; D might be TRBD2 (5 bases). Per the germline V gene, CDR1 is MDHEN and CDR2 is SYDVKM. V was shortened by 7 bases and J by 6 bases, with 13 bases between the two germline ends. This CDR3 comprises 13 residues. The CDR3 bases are TGTGCCAGCAATGGCGGGTCCCTCAATGAGCAGTTCTTC. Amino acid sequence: CASNGGSLNEQFF.

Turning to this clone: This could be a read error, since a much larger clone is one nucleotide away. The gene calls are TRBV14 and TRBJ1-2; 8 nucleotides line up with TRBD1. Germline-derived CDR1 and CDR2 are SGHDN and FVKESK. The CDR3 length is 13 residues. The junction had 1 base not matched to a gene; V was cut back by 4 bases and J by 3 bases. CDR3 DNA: TGTGCCAGCAGCCCGGGACAGGACTATGGCTACACCTTC. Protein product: CASSPGQDYGYTF.

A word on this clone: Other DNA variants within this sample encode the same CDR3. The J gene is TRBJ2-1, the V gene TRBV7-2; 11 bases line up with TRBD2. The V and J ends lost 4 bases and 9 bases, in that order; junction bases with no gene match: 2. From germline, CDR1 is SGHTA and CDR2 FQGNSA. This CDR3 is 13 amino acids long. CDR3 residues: CASSSGTSGEQFF. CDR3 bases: TGTGCCAGCAGCTCCGGGACTAGCGGTGAGCAGTTCTTC.

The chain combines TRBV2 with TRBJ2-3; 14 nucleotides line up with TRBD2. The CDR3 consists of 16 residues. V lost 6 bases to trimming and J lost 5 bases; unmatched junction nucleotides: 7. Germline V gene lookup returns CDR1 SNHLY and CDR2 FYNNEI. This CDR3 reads CASRPGTSGRGDTQYF. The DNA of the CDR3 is TGTGCCAGCAGACCTGGGACTAGCGGGAGAGGAGATACGCAGTATTTT. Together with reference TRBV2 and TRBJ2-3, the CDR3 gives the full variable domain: EPEVTQTPSHQVTQMGQEVILRCVPISNHLYFYWYRQILGQKVEFLVSFYNNEISEKSEIFDDQFSVERPDGSNFTLKIRSTKLEDSAMYFCASRPGTSGRGDTQYFGPGTRLTVL.